This passage covers 20 T cell receptor beta chains from one sample sequenced in a study of blood T cell repertoires in COVID-19. Produced via immunoSEQ multiplex PCR; TCRdb's table is partial and in-frame only. Of about 240,000 clones listed, approximately 85% are singletons. The specimen sequenced was peripheral blood. These receptors were obtained from a man in his fifties with acute or convalescent COVID-19.

J is TRBJ2-1 and V is TRBV19; 7 bases map to TRBD1. Trimming at V came to 3 bases and at J to 8 bases, leaving 13 bases not matched to a gene. Germline V lookup: CDR1 LNHDA, CDR2 SQIVND (reference sequence). This CDR3 region has 16 residues. The CDR3 region has the DNA TGTGCCAGTAGTATTAGGGACAGACCACTCGGCGATGAGCAGTTCTTC. Translating gives CASSIRDRPLGDEQFF.

This rearrangement joins TRBV9 to TRBJ2-7; TRBD1 aligns across 11 bases. With V trimmed by 5 bases and J by 3 bases, 4 bases remained unmatched. The CDR3 runs to 14 residues. Germline CDR1 reads SGDLS; CDR2 reads YYNGEE. The CDR3 sequence is CASSAGTGGYEQYF. CDR3 bases: TGTGCCAGCAGTGCCGGGACAGGGGGCTACGAGCAGTACTTC.

This chain links TRBV5-6 with TRBJ1-4, with 7 nucleotides matching TRBD1. The CDR3 has 15 residues. Germline CDR1 and CDR2: SGHDT and YYEEEE. J gave up 7 bases and V 4 bases, and 10 bases lay outside the gene matches. The DNA for the CDR3 is TGTGCCAGCAGCGACCTACAGGGGTCGACTGAAAAACTGTTTTTT. Residues: CASSDLQGSTEKLFF.

The rearrangement links TRBV2 to TRBJ2-3, with a possible D match to TRBD2 (5 bases). The CDR3 totals 14 residues. Trimming cost V 7 bases and J 6 bases, with 17 bases left between them. Germline V gives CDR1 SNHLY, CDR2 FYNNEI. The CDR3 reads CASIFLAGLDTQYF. CDR3 nucleotide sequence: TGTGCCAGCATCTTCCTCGCGGGCCTGGATACGCAGTATTTT.

V and J are TRBV20-1 and TRBJ1-4; D is unclear. The CDR3 sequence is 11 residues long. Germline V gives CDR1 DFQATT, CDR2 SNEGSKA (reference sequence). Trimming took 4 bases from V and 7 from J, leaving 7 bases between them. In DNA, the CDR3 is TGCAGTGCTACCTCCCGTGAAAAACTGTTTTTT. It codes for CSATSREKLFF.

The J gene is TRBJ1-2, the V gene TRBV14; no clear D. This CDR3 contains 16 residues. The V gene lost 2 bases and the J gene lost 7 bases, with 20 bases spanning the gap. Germline CDR1 is SGHDN and CDR2 is FVKESK. The CDR3 is CASSQSWREVHRGYTF. The CDR3 DNA reads as TGTGCCAGCAGCCAATCCTGGCGGGAAGTCCACCGTGGCTACACCTTC.

The rearrangement links TRBV10-3 to TRBJ1-6; 10 bases fit TRBD1. This CDR3 has 16 amino acids. Germline trimming cut 3 bases from V and 6 bases from J; bases unmatched to any gene: 5. Per the germline V gene, CDR1 is ENHRY and CDR2 is SYGVKD. CDR3 sequence: CAISDRRTGGNSPLHF. As DNA, the CDR3 is TGTGCCATCAGTGACAGGAGGACAGGGGGTAATTCACCCCTCCACTTT.

The V call is TRBV11-3, the J call TRBJ1-4; D is perhaps TRBD1 (6 bases). This CDR3 has 18 amino acids. V was clipped by 5 bases and J by 4 bases, with 23 bases between them. From germline, CDR1 is SGHNT and CDR2 YENEEA. Here the CDR3 reads CASSLERQGPGGNEKLFF. For the CDR3, the DNA is TGTGCCAGCAGCCTTGAGAGGCAGGGGCCAGGAGGTAATGAAAAACTGTTTTTT.

This sequence joins TRBV5-4 and TRBJ1-6, with TRBD1 matching 7 bases. The ends lost 3 bases at V and 6 bases at J; junction bases unmatched: 6. The CDR3 is 15 residues long. CDR1 SGHNT and CDR2 YYREEE come from the germline V gene (reference sequence). For the CDR3, the DNA is TGTGCCAGCAGCTCGGGGACAGCAGCTAATTCACCCCTCCACTTT. Translating gives CASSSGTAANSPLHF.

The CDR3 sequence: CASSSPYRGRDTQYF. The CDR3 DNA reads as TGTGCCAGCAGTTCCCCCTACAGGGGTAGGGATACGCAGTATTTT. This chain joins TRBV6-5 and TRBJ2-3; 7 positions agree with TRBD1. The CDR3 consists of 15 residues. Germline loops: CDR1 MNHEY, CDR2 SVGAGI. The V segment lost 4 bases and the J segment 6 bases; nucleotides outside the gene matches: 10.

The rearrangement joins TRBV6-5 to TRBJ2-1; 7 positions agree with TRBD1. The junction had 11 bases not matched to a gene; V was cut back by 4 bases and J by 8 bases. Germline CDR1 reads MNHEY; CDR2 reads SVGAGI. The CDR3 covers 15 residues. The CDR3 DNA reads TGTGCCAGCAGTTTAAGGACAGGAGGCTCGGATGAGCAGTTCTTC. This sequence encodes CASSLRTGGSDEQFF.

V and J are TRBV27 and TRBJ1-1; maybe TRBD1 (6 bases). V was trimmed by 5 bases and J by 4 bases, leaving 14 bases between them. This CDR3 has 14 amino acids. CDR1 is MNHEY and CDR2 is SMNVEV in the germline V gene (reference sequence). The CDR3 DNA reads as TGTGCCAGCAGTAACAGGGTTGGGGGCACTGAAGCTTTCTTT. This gives the protein CASSNRVGGTEAFF.

This clone came up once. The genes are TRBV10-3 and TRBJ2-1, with D perhaps TRBD1 (5 bases). Germline CDR1 ENHRY, CDR2 SYGVKD. The CDR3 spans 14 residues. V was pared by 8 bases and J by 0 bases, with 11 bases between. The CDR3, as DNA: TGTGCCATCTCTACACAGGTCTCCTACAATGAGCAGTTCTTC. As protein: CAISTQVSYNEQFF.

The genes are TRBV6-5 and TRBJ2-7; TRBD2 matches 7 bases. Germline assignment: CDR1 MNHEY and CDR2 SVGAGI. Trimming removed 7 bases from V and 2 bases from J; junction bases left unmatched: 8. This CDR3 spans 14 amino acids. The CDR3 sequence: CASKVTSNPYEQYF. The DNA for the CDR3 is TGTGCCAGCAAAGTGACTAGCAACCCCTACGAGCAGTACTTC.

V and J are TRBV27 and TRBJ1-2; 7 bases agree with TRBD1. CDR1 MNHEY and CDR2 SMNVEV come from the germline V gene (reference sequence). The CDR3 contains 13 residues. V shed 5 bases, J shed 8 bases, and the junction held 8 bases outside the gene matches. In nucleotides, the CDR3 is TGTGCCAGCAGTCCTAGGACAGGCATAGGCTACACCTTC. Encoded protein: CASSPRTGIGYTF.

J is TRBJ2-5 and V is TRBV2; possibly TRBD1 for D (6 bases). This CDR3 region has 13 residues. V lost 2 bases to trimming and J lost 5 bases, with 9 bases between them. Germline CDR1 SNHLY, CDR2 FYNNEI. The CDR3 sequence is CASSEQGLETQYF. For the CDR3, the DNA is TGTGCCAGCAGTGAACAGGGGCTCGAGACCCAGTACTTC.

The CDR3 reads CASSPRQGFHYGYTF. The CDR3 DNA follows: TGTGCCAGTAGTCCCCGACAGGGCTTTCACTATGGCTACACCTTC. The V gene is TRBV19, the J gene TRBJ1-2; TRBD1 matches at 7 bases. The CDR3 is 15 residues long. Germline CDR1 LNHDA, CDR2 SQIVND (reference sequence). V gave up 5 bases and J gave up 3 bases; unmatched junction bases: 9.

This clone was found a few times. J is TRBJ2-3 and V is TRBV12-3 or TRBV12-4; D is unresolved. The CDR3 has 11 residues. V was pared by 5 bases and J by 6 bases, with 6 bases between. The CDR3 loop reads CASSLGDTQYF. In DNA, the CDR3 is TGTGCCAGCAGTCTCGGGGATACGCAGTATTTT.

The J gene is TRBJ2-3, the V gene TRBV11-3; 8 bases are shared with TRBD2. Germline trimming cut 5 bases from V and 2 bases from J; bases unmatched to any gene: 6. This CDR3 comprises 15 residues. From germline, CDR1 is SGHNT and CDR2 YENEEA. CDR3 protein: CASSVVGRDTDTQYF. The CDR3 bases are TGTGCCAGCAGCGTTGTCGGGAGGGACACAGATACGCAGTATTTT.

This chain uses TRBV20-1 with TRBJ2-5; maybe TRBD1 (5 bases). Between the trimmed V and J ends, which lost 6 bases and 5 bases, there was a span of 7 bases. Germline V gives CDR1 DFQATT, CDR2 SNEGSKA (reference sequence). CDR3 length: 10 amino acids. Here the CDR3 reads CSAAGETQYF. The DNA of the CDR3 is TGCAGTGCCGCAGGGGAGACCCAGTACTTC.